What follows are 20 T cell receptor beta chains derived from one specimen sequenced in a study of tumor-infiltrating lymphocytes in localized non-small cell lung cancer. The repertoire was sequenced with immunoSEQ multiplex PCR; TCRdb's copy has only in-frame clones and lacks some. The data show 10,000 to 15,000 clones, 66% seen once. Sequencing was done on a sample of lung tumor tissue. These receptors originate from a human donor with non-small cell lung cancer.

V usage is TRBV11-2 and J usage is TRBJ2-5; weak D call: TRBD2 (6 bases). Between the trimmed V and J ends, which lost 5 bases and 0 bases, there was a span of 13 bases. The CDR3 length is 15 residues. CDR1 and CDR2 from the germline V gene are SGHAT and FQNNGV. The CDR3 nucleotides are TGTGCCAGCAGCCACAGACGGGGGTACCAAGAGACCCAGTACTTC. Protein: CASSHRRGYQETQYF.

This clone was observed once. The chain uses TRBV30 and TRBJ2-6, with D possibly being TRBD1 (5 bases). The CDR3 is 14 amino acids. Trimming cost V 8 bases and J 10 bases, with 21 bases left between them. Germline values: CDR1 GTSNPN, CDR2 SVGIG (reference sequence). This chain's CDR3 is CAGIKGPAQNVLTF. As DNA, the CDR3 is TGTGCCGGAATAAAGGGGCCGGCTCAGAACGTCCTGACTTTC.

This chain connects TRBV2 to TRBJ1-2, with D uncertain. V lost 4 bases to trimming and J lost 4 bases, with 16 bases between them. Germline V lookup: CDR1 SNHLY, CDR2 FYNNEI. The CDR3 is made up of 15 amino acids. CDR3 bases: TGTGCCAGCAGTGCGGCCAGAGACTCCCTCTATGGCTACACCTTC. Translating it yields CASSAARDSLYGYTF.

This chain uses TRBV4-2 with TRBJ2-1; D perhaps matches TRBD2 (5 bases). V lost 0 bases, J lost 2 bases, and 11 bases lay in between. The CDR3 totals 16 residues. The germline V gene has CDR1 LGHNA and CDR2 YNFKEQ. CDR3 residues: CASSQDSVATYNEQFF. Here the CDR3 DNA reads TGTGCCAGCAGCCAAGATAGCGTAGCAACCTACAATGAGCAGTTCTTC.

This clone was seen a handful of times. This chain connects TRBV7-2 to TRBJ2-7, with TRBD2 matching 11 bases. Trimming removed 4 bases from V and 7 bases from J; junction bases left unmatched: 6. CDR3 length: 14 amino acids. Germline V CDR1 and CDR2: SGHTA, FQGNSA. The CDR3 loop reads CASSSVAGGPEQYF. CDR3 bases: TGTGCCAGCAGCTCTGTAGCGGGAGGGCCTGAGCAGTACTTC.

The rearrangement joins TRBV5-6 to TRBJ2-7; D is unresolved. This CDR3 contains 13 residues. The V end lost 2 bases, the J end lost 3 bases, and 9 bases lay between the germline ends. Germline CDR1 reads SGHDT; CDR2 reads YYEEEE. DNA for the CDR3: TGTGCCAGCAGCTTCGTCCAGAGCTACGAGCAGTACTTC. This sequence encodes CASSFVQSYEQYF.

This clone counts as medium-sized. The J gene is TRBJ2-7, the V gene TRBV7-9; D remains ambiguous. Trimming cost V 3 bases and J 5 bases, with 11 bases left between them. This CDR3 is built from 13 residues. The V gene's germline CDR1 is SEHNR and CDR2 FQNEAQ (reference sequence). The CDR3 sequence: CASSFLVGDEQYF. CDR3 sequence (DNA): TGTGCCAGCAGCTTCCTGGTAGGAGACGAGCAGTACTTC.

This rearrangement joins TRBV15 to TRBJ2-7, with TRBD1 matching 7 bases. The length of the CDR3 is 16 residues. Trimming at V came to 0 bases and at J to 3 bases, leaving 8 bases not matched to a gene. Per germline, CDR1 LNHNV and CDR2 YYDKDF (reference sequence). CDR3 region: CATSREYRDSLYEQYF. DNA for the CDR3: TGTGCCACCAGCAGAGAATACCGGGACAGCCTCTACGAGCAGTACTTC.

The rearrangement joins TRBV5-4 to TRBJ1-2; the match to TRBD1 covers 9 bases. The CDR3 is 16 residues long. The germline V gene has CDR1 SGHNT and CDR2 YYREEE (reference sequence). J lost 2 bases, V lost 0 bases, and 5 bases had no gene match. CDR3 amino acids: CASSLGNGQGNYGYTF. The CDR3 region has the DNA TGTGCCAGCAGCTTGGGAAACGGACAGGGGAACTATGGCTACACCTTC.

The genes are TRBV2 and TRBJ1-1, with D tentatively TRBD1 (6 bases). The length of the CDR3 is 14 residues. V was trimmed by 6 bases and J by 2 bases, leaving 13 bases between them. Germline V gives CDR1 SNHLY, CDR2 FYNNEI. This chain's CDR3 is CASRAQGDNTEAFF. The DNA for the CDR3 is TGTGCCAGCAGGGCACAGGGAGACAACACTGAAGCTTTCTTT.

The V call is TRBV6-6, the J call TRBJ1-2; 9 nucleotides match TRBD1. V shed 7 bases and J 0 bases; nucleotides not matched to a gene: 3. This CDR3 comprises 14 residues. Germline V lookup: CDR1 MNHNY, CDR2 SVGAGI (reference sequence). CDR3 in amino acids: CASKTGGANYGYTF. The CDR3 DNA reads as TGTGCCAGCAAGACAGGGGGTGCTAACTATGGCTACACCTTC.

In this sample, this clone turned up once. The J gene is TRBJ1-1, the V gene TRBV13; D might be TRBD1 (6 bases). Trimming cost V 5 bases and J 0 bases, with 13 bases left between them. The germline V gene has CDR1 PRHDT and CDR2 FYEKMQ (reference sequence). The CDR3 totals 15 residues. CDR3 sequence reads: CASSPAGAMNTEAFF. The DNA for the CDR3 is TGTGCCAGCAGCCCAGCAGGGGCCATGAACACTGAAGCTTTCTTT.

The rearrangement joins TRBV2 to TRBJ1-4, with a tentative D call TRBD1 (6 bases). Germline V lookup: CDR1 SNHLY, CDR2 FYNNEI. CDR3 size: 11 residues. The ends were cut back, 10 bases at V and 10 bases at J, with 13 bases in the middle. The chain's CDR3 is CAIKGGPKLFF. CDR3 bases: TGTGCCATCAAGGGGGGCCCAAAACTGTTTTTT.

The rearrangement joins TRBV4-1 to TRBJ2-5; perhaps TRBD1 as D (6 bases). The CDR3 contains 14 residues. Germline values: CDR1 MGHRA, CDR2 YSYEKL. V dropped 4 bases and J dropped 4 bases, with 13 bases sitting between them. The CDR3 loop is CASSPQGRRETQYF. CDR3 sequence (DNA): TGCGCCAGCAGCCCACAGGGTAGACGAGAGACCCAGTACTTC.

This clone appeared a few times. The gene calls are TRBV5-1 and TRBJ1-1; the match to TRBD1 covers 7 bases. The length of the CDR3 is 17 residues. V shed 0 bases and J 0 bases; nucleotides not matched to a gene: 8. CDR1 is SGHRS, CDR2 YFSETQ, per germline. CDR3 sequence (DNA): TGCGCCAGCAGCTTGGCCGGGACAGAGCTAATGAACACTGAAGCTTTCTTT. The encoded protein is CASSLAGTELMNTEAFF.

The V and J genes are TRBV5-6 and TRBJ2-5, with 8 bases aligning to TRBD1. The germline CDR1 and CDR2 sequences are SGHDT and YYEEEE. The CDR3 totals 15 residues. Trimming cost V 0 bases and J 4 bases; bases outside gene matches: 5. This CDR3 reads CASSLGQGARETQYF. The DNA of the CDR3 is TGTGCCAGCAGCTTGGGTCAGGGGGCGCGAGAGACCCAGTACTTC. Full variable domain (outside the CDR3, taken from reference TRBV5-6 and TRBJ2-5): DAGVTQSPTHLIKTRGQQVTLRCSPKSGHDTVSWYQQALGQGPQFIFQYYEEEERQRGNFPDRFSGHQFPNYSSELNVNALLLGDSALYLCASSLGQGARETQYFGPGTRLLVL.

The CDR3 sequence is CASSPEQGSYEQYF. The CDR3 region has the DNA TGCGCCAGCAGCCCTGAACAGGGATCGTACGAGCAGTACTTC. The chain carries TRBV5-1 and TRBJ2-7, with D possibly matching TRBD1 (6 bases). The CDR3 loop spans 14 amino acids. Per the germline V gene, CDR1 is SGHRS and CDR2 is YFSETQ. V lost 4 bases, J lost 4 bases, and 15 bases lay in between.

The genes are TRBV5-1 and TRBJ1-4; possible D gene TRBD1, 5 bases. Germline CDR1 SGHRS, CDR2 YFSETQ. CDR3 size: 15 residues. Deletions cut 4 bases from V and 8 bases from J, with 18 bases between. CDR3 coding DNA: TGCGCCAGCAGCGACCAGTTCGGGCGGGGGGAAAAACTGTTTTTT. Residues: CASSDQFGRGEKLFF.

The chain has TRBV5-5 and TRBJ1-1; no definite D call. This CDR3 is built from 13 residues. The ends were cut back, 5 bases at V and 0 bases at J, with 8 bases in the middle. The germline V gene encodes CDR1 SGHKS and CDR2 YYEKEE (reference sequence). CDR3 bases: TGTGCCAGCAGGCAAAACGTGAACACTGAAGCTTTCTTT. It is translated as CASRQNVNTEAFF.

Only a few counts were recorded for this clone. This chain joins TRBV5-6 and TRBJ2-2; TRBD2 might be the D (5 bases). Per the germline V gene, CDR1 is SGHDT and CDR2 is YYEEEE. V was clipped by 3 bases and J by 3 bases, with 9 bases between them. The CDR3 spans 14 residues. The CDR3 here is CASSSAEHTGELFF. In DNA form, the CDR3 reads TGTGCCAGCAGCTCAGCGGAACACACCGGGGAGCTGTTTTTT.